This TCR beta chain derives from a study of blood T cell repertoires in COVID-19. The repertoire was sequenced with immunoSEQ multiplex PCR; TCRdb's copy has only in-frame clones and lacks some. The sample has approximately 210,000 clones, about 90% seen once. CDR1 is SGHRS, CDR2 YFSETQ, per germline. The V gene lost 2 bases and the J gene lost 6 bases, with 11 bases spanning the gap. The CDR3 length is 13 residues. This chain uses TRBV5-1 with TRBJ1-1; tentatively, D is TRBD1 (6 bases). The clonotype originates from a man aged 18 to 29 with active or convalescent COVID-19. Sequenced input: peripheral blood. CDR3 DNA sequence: TGCGCCAGCAGCTTCATCTCAGGGGCTGAAGCTTTCTTT. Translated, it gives CASSFISGAEAFF.